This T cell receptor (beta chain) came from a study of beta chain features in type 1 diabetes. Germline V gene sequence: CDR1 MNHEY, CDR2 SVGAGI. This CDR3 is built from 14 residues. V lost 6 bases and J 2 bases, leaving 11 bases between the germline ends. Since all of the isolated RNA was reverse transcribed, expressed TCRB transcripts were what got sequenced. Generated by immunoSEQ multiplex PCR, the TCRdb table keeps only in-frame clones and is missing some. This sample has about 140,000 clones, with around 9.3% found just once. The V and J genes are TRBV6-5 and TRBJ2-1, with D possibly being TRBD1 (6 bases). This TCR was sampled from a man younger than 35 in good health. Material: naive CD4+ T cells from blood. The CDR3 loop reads CASSLTGTYNEQFF. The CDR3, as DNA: TGTGCCAGCAGCCTGACAGGCACCTACAATGAGCAGTTCTTC.